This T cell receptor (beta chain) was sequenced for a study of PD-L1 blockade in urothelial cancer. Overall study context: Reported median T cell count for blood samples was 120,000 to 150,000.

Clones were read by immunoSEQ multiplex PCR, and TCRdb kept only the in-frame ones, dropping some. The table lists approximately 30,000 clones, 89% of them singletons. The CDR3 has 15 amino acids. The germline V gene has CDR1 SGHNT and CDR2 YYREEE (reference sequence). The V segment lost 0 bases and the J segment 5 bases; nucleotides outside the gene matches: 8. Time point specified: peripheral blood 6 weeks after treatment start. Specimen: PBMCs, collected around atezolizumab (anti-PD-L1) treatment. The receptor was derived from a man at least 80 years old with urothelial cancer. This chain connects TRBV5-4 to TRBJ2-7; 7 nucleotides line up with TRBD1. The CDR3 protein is CASSLGQGETDEQYF. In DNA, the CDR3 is TGTGCCAGCAGCTTGGGGCAGGGGGAGACGGACGAGCAGTACTTC.